This section outlines one TCR beta chain sequence together with its context. This sample is part of a study of blood T cell repertoires in COVID-19. Overall study context: PBMCs, B-cell-depleted T cells, or T cells provided the cDNA or gDNA that made up the material.

Trimming at V came to 1 base and at J to 6 bases, leaving 4 bases not matched to a gene. Germline CDR1 reads SSHAT; CDR2 reads FNYEAQ (reference sequence). The CDR3 runs 14 residues. Authors' data handling: Reference gene primer amplification yielded estimated nucleated cell counts. Sequencing used immunoSEQ multiplex PCR; TCRdb keeps in-frame clones, though not all of them. The V and J calls and clone size are taken from that table; D and trimming were inferred from the DNA. The data contain approximately 450,000 clones, around 88% of them singletons. The chain couples TRBV7-7 to TRBJ2-3; the match to TRBD1 covers 7 bases. The TCR comes from a woman aged 25 to 39 with acute or convalescent COVID-19. Input material: peripheral blood. The CDR3 nucleotides read TGTGCCAGCAGCTTAGGACAGGGTACCGATACGCAGTATTTT. Its protein product is CASSLGQGTDTQYF.